This T cell receptor beta chain was recovered during a study of T cell clonality in common variable immunodeficiency. Germline V gene data show CDR1 as GTSNPN and CDR2 as SVGIG (reference sequence). The CDR3 sequence is 15 residues long. Assay used: immunoSEQ multiplex PCR; TCRdb lists only in-frame clones, some missing. The sample contains some 33,000 clones, none of them singletons. In its sample, this clone was seen a few times. The read terminates 3 residues ahead of where the CDR3 ends, so the germline J gene completes it. This clonotype was sampled from a person aged 18-70 years in good health. This chain links TRBV30 with TRBJ1-2; D possibly corresponds to TRBD1 (5 bases). Sequenced sample: peripheral blood mononuclear cells. The part of the CDR3 DNA that was read is TGTGCCTGGAGCGTCGAAGACAGCCTGGCCTACGAC. Its protein product is CAWSVEDSLAYD. The complete CDR3 protein is CAWSVEDSLAYDYTF.